A single sample is the source of the 22 T cell receptor beta chains below, sequenced in a study of T cell repertoires in cytomegalovirus infection. TCRdb reanalysed the reads using MiXCR and keeps one entry per CDR3 protein. In the table there are about 680,000 distinct CDR3 sequences, around 24% of which are singletons. Material: CD8+ T cells from PBMCs. The receptors were sampled from a human donor in good health (CMV status not recorded). Some clones in this sample may be carry-over from other donors' samples.

This clonotype was counted at least ten times. The J gene is TRBJ1-1, the V gene TRBV7-8; 7 bases align to TRBD1. CDR1 SGHVS and CDR2 FQNEAQ come from the germline V gene. This CDR3 has 16 amino acids. V shed 8 bases, J shed 1 base, and the junction held 13 bases outside the gene matches. The CDR3 region is CASEGATSVRNTEAFF. The DNA of the CDR3 is TGTGCCAGCGAGGGGGCCACGTCGGTCAGGAACACTGAAGCTTTCTTT.

The chain is built from TRBV6-2 or TRBV6-3 and TRBJ1-1, with a tentative D call TRBD1 (5 bases). The V gene's germline CDR1 is MNHEY and CDR2 SVGEGT. CDR3 length: 16 amino acids. Trimming took off 4 bases at V and 0 bases at J, with 15 bases between the two ends. The CDR3 spells CASSFPPPGMNTEAFF. CDR3 DNA: TGTGCCAGCAGTTTCCCCCCCCCAGGGATGAACACTGAAGCTTTCTTT.

In its sample, this clonotype was seen a few times. The rearrangement links TRBV12-3 or TRBV12-4 to TRBJ2-7, with TRBD2 matching 7 bases. Losses at the gene ends were 4 bases for V and 3 bases for J; bases not matched to a gene: 9. The CDR3 totals 15 residues. The CDR3 DNA is TGTGCCAGCAGTTCCGCGGGACTACCTTTCTACGAGCAGTACTTC. The encoded protein is CASSSAGLPFYEQYF.

This clonotype has just one count. V and J are TRBV29-1 and TRBJ1-5, with a tentative D call TRBD1 (5 bases). This CDR3 has 13 amino acids. Germline V gene lookup returns CDR1 SQVTM and CDR2 ANQGSEA. Trimming cost V 0 bases and J 5 bases, with 8 bases left between them. The CDR3 DNA reads TGCAGCGTTGAAGAAAGGGGCGATCAGCCCCAGCATTTT. Its translation: CSVEERGDQPQHF.

This clonotype has a count of ten or more. The chain is built from TRBV7-6 and TRBJ2-3; D might be TRBD2 (6 bases). Germline lookup yields CDR1 SGHVS and CDR2 FNYEAQ. V dropped 5 bases and J dropped 4 bases, with 13 bases sitting between them. The length of the CDR3 is 14 residues. CDR3: CASSPRTGADTQYF. The CDR3 nucleotides read TGTGCCAGCAGCCCCCGGACGGGGGCAGATACGCAGTATTTT.

Concerning this clonotype itself: One end of the junction does not line up with germline, which may come from a read error. This chain uses TRBV20-1 with TRBJ2-3; TRBD1 might be the D (7 bases). Germline CDR1 is DFQATT and CDR2 is SNEGSKA (reference sequence). This CDR3 comprises 13 residues. CDR3 sequence reads: CSARQGTMARTTF. CDR3 nucleotides: TGCAGTGCTCGACAGGGAACGATGGCCCGGACTACTTTT.

This clonotype was seen at least ten times. The chain links TRBV7-8 to TRBJ2-3; possibly TRBD2 for D (6 bases). Trimming removed 5 bases from V and 4 bases from J, with 16 bases in between. Looked up from germline, CDR1 is SGHVS and CDR2 is FQNEAQ. This CDR3 is built from 15 residues. In DNA form, the CDR3 reads TGTGCCAGCAGCCGGTCGGAAGTAGCGGCAGATACGCAGTATTTT. Encoded protein: CASSRSEVAADTQYF. Supplemented by reference TRBV7-8 and TRBJ2-3, the full variable domain reads GAGVSQSPRYKVAKRGQDVALRCDPISGHVSLFWYQQALGQGPEFLTYFQNEAQLDKSGLPSDRFFAERPEGSVSTLKIQRTQQEDSAVYLCASSRSEVAADTQYFGPGTRLTVL.

This clonotype was seen a handful of times. This chain connects TRBV7-6 to TRBJ2-1, with TRBD2 identical over 8 bases. The CDR3 is 17 residues long. Germline CDR1 is SGHVS and CDR2 is FNYEAQ. The junction had 13 bases not matched to a gene; V was cut back by 5 bases and J by 4 bases. CDR3 coding DNA: TGTGCCAGCAGCCACCCGGGGGGGAGCGGGGGATACAATGAGCAGTTCTTC. It codes for CASSHPGGSGGYNEQFF.

The genes are TRBV11-1 and TRBJ2-1, with D possibly matching TRBD2 (7 bases). Germline V gene data show CDR1 as SGHAT and CDR2 as FQDESV (reference sequence). V lost 7 bases and J lost 7, with 20 bases in between. The CDR3 totals 15 residues. This chain's CDR3 is CASTWGRGGGNEQFF. DNA of the CDR3: TGTGCCAGCACCTGGGGAAGGGGGGGCGGGAATGAGCAGTTCTTC.

This chain uses TRBV20-1 with TRBJ2-2, with 8 bases matching TRBD2. The trim removed 4 bases at V and 0 bases at J, leaving 4 bases unmatched. Germline V gene sequence: CDR1 DFQATT, CDR2 SNEGSKA (reference sequence). The CDR3 sequence is 15 residues long. The CDR3 loop is CSAMQRGTNTGELFF. The CDR3 DNA reads as TGCAGTGCTATGCAGCGGGGGACGAACACCGGGGAGCTGTTTTTT.

This sequence joins TRBV5-4 and TRBJ2-5, with 9 bases identical to TRBD1. This CDR3 region has 14 residues. From germline, CDR1 is SGHNT and CDR2 YYREEE (reference sequence). Trimming took 4 bases from V and 5 from J; bases not matched to a gene: 6. The DNA for the CDR3 is TGTGCCAGCAGCGCGGGACAGGGAGGGGAGACCCAGTACTTC. Residues: CASSAGQGGETQYF. Supplemented by reference TRBV5-4 and TRBJ2-5, the full variable domain reads ETGVTQSPTHLIKTRGQQVTLRCSSQSGHNTVSWYQQALGQGPQFIFQYYREEENGRGNFPPRFSGLQFPNYSSELNVNALELDDSALYLCASSAGQGGETQYFGPGTRLLVL.

This chain connects TRBV6-2 or TRBV6-3 to TRBJ2-1; 8 nucleotides match TRBD2. Germline CDR1 and CDR2: MNHEY and SVGEGT. V lost 0 bases, J lost 2 bases, and 18 bases stayed unmatched. The length of the CDR3 is 21 residues. CDR3 region: CASSYSNSGDGGGTTYNEQFF. The CDR3 DNA follows: TGTGCCAGCAGTTACTCGAACTCAGGTGACGGGGGGGGAACTACCTACAATGAGCAGTTCTTC.

This clonotype was observed a few times. This chain joins TRBV7-9 and TRBJ2-3; 7 bases match TRBD2. The junction had 22 bases not matched to a gene; V was cut back by 3 bases and J by 4 bases. This CDR3 contains 20 residues. Germline V gives CDR1 SEHNR, CDR2 FQNEAQ (reference sequence). CDR3 nucleotides: TGTGCCAGCAGCTTCTCCGGCCCTAGCGGACCTAGGTTTCAGTCAGATACGCAGTATTTT. Its protein is CASSFSGPSGPRFQSDTQYF.

In the case of this clonotype: A read error is possible here, since a much larger clone lies one base away. The chain uses TRBV7-2 and TRBJ2-3, with 10 nucleotides matching TRBD2. Trimming removed 10 bases from V and 2 bases from J; junction bases left unmatched: 6. Germline CDR1 reads SGHTA; CDR2 reads FQGNSA. The CDR3 is 14 residues long. The CDR3 protein is CAKASGGLTDTQYF. The CDR3 DNA reads as TGTGCCAAGGCTAGCGGGGGCCTCACAGATACGCAGTATTTT.

The chain has TRBV6-6 and TRBJ2-3, with D maybe TRBD2 (5 bases). The V gene lost 10 bases and the J gene lost 4 bases, with 9 bases spanning the gap. Germline loops: CDR1 MNHNY, CDR2 SVGAGI (reference sequence). The CDR3 has 11 amino acids. The CDR3 loop is CATEEADTQYF. CDR3 DNA: TGTGCCACCGAGGAGGCAGATACGCAGTATTTT.

This clonotype was observed at least ten times. The rearrangement joins TRBV19 to TRBJ1-1; D is perhaps TRBD1 (5 bases). Germline lookup yields CDR1 LNHDA and CDR2 SQIVND (reference sequence). The CDR3 is made up of 13 amino acids. Trimming shortened V by 9 bases and J by 1 base, and 12 bases separated the two germline ends. The CDR3 DNA reads TGTGCCAGCAGCATTACAGGGAACACTGAAGCTTTCTTT. It encodes CASSITGNTEAFF. Drawing the rest from reference TRBV19 and TRBJ1-1, the complete variable domain is DGGITQSPKYLFRKEGQNVTLSCEQNLNHDAMYWYRQDPGQGLRLIYYSQIVNDFQKGDIAEGYSVSREKKESFPLTVTSAQKNPTAFYLCASSITGNTEAFFGQGTRLTVV.

The chain is built from TRBV3-1 and TRBJ2-5; 8 positions match TRBD2. The CDR3 consists of 15 residues. V dropped 1 base and J dropped 2; count of bases not matched to a gene: 3. CDR1 is LGHDT, CDR2 YNNKEL, per germline (reference sequence). CDR3 DNA sequence: TGTGCCAGCAGCCAAGCGGGACTAGAACAAGAGACCCAGTACTTC. Protein sequence: CASSQAGLEQETQYF.

This chain connects TRBV15 to TRBJ2-7, with D perhaps matching TRBD1 (6 bases). The CDR3 has 15 amino acids. In germline, CDR1 is LNHNV, CDR2 YYDKDF (reference sequence). V was trimmed by 1 base and J by 5 bases, leaving 15 bases between them. The CDR3 sequence is CATSRGGGSADEQYV. The CDR3 DNA is TGTGCCACCAGCAGAGGTGGGGGCTCCGCGGACGAGCAGTACGTC.

In its sample, this clonotype was seen a few times. V gene TRBV7-2 combines with J gene TRBJ2-7; D is unclear. The CDR3 extends over 13 amino acids. Per the germline V gene, CDR1 is SGHTA and CDR2 is FQGNSA. V lost 5 bases to trimming and J lost 5 bases, with 13 bases between them. The CDR3 loop is CASSPDRVHEQYV. The CDR3 DNA follows: TGTGCCAGCAGCCCGGATCGGGTCCACGAGCAGTACGTC.

There are a few counts of this clonotype. This rearrangement joins TRBV6-2 or TRBV6-3 to TRBJ2-2, with 7 bases aligning to TRBD1. The germline V gene encodes CDR1 MNHEY and CDR2 SVGEGT. CDR3 length: 18 amino acids. Germline trimming cut 2 bases from V and 6 bases from J; bases unmatched to any gene: 15. The CDR3 reads CASSYPKPDREFPGELFF. The CDR3 DNA follows: TGTGCCAGCAGTTACCCAAAACCTGACAGGGAATTCCCCGGGGAGCTGTTTTTT.

This clonotype appeared a few times. V is TRBV28 and J is TRBJ1-5; no clear D. Germline lookup yields CDR1 MDHEN and CDR2 SYDVKM. This CDR3 region has 13 residues. The CDR3 protein is CGVRDNSNQPQHF. CDR3 nucleotide sequence: TGTGGAGTTCGGGATAATAGCAATCAGCCCCAGCATTTT.

In its sample, this clonotype was seen a few times. The J gene is TRBJ2-3, the V gene TRBV7-9, with 10 bases identical to TRBD2. This CDR3 region has 15 residues. Germline CDR1 is SEHNR and CDR2 is FQNEAQ (reference sequence). J gave up 7 bases and V 2 bases, and 6 bases lay outside the gene matches. In DNA, the CDR3 is TGTGCCAGCAGCTTAAAGAGCGGGGGGGCGTATACGCAGTATTTT. Its protein product is CASSLKSGGAYTQYF.